Below, 5 T cell receptor beta chains from the same sample are listed, as sequenced in a study of T cell clones after liver transplantation. TCRdb's table, derived via immunoSEQ multiplex PCR, lists solely in-frame clones and lacks some. This table has roughly 74,000 clones, over 70% appearing once. The sample in question was CD4+ T cells from blood, obtained before liver transplant. The receptor set was obtained from a human donor who received a liver transplant.

This chain uses TRBV15 with TRBJ2-7, with a possible D match to TRBD1 (6 bases). The CDR3 consists of 13 residues. Trimming removed 6 bases at V and 6 bases at J, with 15 bases between. CDR1 and CDR2 (germline): LNHNV, YYDKDF (reference sequence). CDR3: CATREGTLAEQYF. In nucleotides, the CDR3 is TGTGCCACCAGAGAGGGGACACTCGCCGAGCAGTACTTC.

The rearrangement links TRBV10-3 to TRBJ1-3; possibly TRBD1 for D (6 bases). There are 16 residues in the CDR3. The germline CDR1 and CDR2 sequences are ENHRY and SYGVKD. V was clipped by 3 bases and J by 4 bases, with 16 bases between them. The DNA for the CDR3 is TGTGCCATCAGTGACTTGGACAGACAGCGGGGAAACACCATATATTTT. Encoded protein: CAISDLDRQRGNTIYF.

The V call is TRBV29-1, the J call TRBJ2-3; the match to TRBD2 covers 10 bases. CDR1 and CDR2 (germline): SQVTM, ANQGSEA. The V segment lost 7 bases and the J segment 4 bases; nucleotides outside the gene matches: 8. The CDR3 covers 14 residues. CDR3 bases: TGCAGCGCCGCGGGACTAGCGTTAGCAGATACGCAGTATTTT. Translating gives CSAAGLALADTQYF.

The chain joins TRBV2 to TRBJ1-4, with D possibly TRBD1 on 5 matching bases. Trimming removed 6 bases at V and 5 bases at J, with 13 bases between. The CDR3 consists of 14 residues. Germline lookup yields CDR1 SNHLY and CDR2 FYNNEI. CDR3 in DNA: TGTGCCAGCAGACCGCAGGGCCTGAATGAAAAACTGTTTTTT. It is translated as CASRPQGLNEKLFF. Full variable domain (rest looked up from reference TRBV2 and TRBJ1-4): EPEVTQTPSHQVTQMGQEVILRCVPISNHLYFYWYRQILGQKVEFLVSFYNNEISEKSEIFDDQFSVERPDGSNFTLKIRSTKLEDSAMYFCASRPQGLNEKLFFGSGTQLSVL.

The chain employs TRBV5-1 and TRBJ2-6; D is ambiguous. From germline, CDR1 is SGHRS and CDR2 YFSETQ. The CDR3 totals 14 residues. V lost 2 bases, J lost 3 bases, and 6 bases lay in between. CDR3 loop: CASSLGNGANVLTF. Here the CDR3 DNA reads TGCGCCAGCAGCTTAGGGAATGGGGCCAACGTCCTGACTTTC.